This TCR beta chain is drawn from a study of blood T cells in healthy people across ages. CDR1 and CDR2 from the germline V gene are MNHEY and SVGEGT. The CDR3 loop spans 15 amino acids. V gave up 4 bases and J gave up 3 bases, with 15 bases separating them. Then a second PCR, running about 6 to 11 cycles, was carried out with a sample-barcoded 5' primer and a J-beta primer mix. TCRdb used MiXCR to reprocess the 5' RACE reads, holding one entry per CDR3 protein. The sample comprises hundreds of thousands of distinct CDR3 sequences, over 20% of which are singletons, and 3.6% rests with the top ten. The V gene is TRBV6-2 or TRBV6-3, the J gene TRBJ2-5; D is undetermined. Sequences were obtained from blood. This clonotype originated in a man aged 65 to 79 in good health. The CDR3 region has the DNA TGTGCCAGCAGTTCCGTCGCTACAAACGAAGAGACCCAGTACTTC. This gives the protein CASSSVATNEETQYF.